This T cell receptor beta chain was documented in a study of OX40 agonist ivuxolimab in advanced cancers. Findings of the study overall: What antigens the expanded peripheral T cells recognized was never established.

Sequenced by immunoSEQ multiplex PCR; TCRdb stores in-frame clones only, minus some. The sample holds under 100,000 clones, 84% seen once. With regard to this clone: What it binds is unknown.

J gave up 0 bases and V 8 bases, and 3 bases lay outside the gene matches. The CDR3 loop spans 14 amino acids. Germline loops: CDR1 SEHNR, CDR2 FQNEAQ (reference sequence). V usage is TRBV7-9 and J usage is TRBJ2-3, with 9 bases aligning to TRBD2. The sequence was collected from an adult with an advanced solid tumor such as melanoma, head and neck, liver or kidney cancer. The sample here was CD4+ or CD8+ T cells sorted from blood, taken in a trial of the OX40 agonist ivuxolimab. The CDR3 spells CASLLAGSTDTQYF. CDR3 sequence (DNA): TGTGCCAGCCTGCTAGCGGGAAGCACAGATACGCAGTATTTT.